Listed below are T cell receptor beta chains from one sample, sequenced in a study of T cell responses to AZD1222 COVID-19 vaccine. Repertoires were generated with immunoSEQ multiplex PCR, while TCRdb's copy carries only in-frame clones and drops some. This sample carries over 130,000 clones, about 90% of them seen once, and the ten largest clones take approximately 8%. The specimen was peripheral blood, collected 28 days after the second dose of the MenACWY control vaccine. These receptors were collected from an adult who received the MenACWY meningococcal vaccine as a control. CDR3s leave out the opening cysteine and the closing phenylalanine or tryptophan.

v_call: TRBV29-1; j_call: TRBJ2-7; cdr3_aa: SALKDPPSVGEQY
v_call: TRBV11-2; j_call: TRBJ1-2; cdr3_aa: ASSSILGGPMGYGYT
v_call: TRBV2; j_call: TRBJ1-5; cdr3_aa: ASSEAGTGANNQPQH
v_call: TRBV5-8; j_call: TRBJ2-1; cdr3_aa: ASSPVSAGEQF
v_call: TRBV19; j_call: TRBJ2-5; cdr3_aa: ASSIDSPAQETQY
v_call: TRBV3-1/TRBV3-2; j_call: TRBJ1-1; cdr3_aa: ASSQWGAEAF
v_call: TRBV28; j_call: TRBJ2-2; cdr3_aa: ASSLWGRTGELF
v_call: TRBV12-3/TRBV12-4; j_call: TRBJ1-1; cdr3_aa: ASRKPGNTEAF
v_call: TRBV7-3; j_call: TRBJ1-4; cdr3_aa: ASSLTGGFNEKLF
v_call: TRBV14; j_call: TRBJ2-1; cdr3_aa: ASSQGGSSYNEQF
v_call: TRBV29-1; j_call: TRBJ1-1; cdr3_aa: SVCTGTRNTEAF
v_call: TRBV2; j_call: TRBJ1-1; cdr3_aa: ASSGTEAF
v_call: TRBV2; j_call: TRBJ1-2; cdr3_aa: ASSESGANYGYT
v_call: TRBV28; j_call: TRBJ2-1; cdr3_aa: ASSTPGQDNNEQF
v_call: TRBV23-1; j_call: TRBJ2-5; cdr3_aa: ASSQSHRLAGAEYQETQY
v_call: TRBV3-1/TRBV3-2; j_call: TRBJ2-6; cdr3_aa: ASSQDLACPPFTGANVLT
v_call: TRBV6-2/TRBV6-3; j_call: TRBJ2-1; cdr3_aa: ASSYGAYEQF
v_call: TRBV20-1; j_call: TRBJ2-7; cdr3_aa: SAKELYEQY